A selection of T cell receptor beta chains follows, all from one sample in a study of blood T cells in healthy people across ages. TCRdb passed the 5' RACE reads through MiXCR, listing each CDR3 protein once. The sample lists approximately 2,000,000 distinct CDR3 sequences; 35% to 50% were seen once. Input material: blood. The receptor set was obtained from a human donor in good health. Each CDR3 is given with its conserved first and last residue. The D gene is left open where the match is weak. A clone size is listed for some rows: how often the clone was seen (once, few, many), or a class if it is expanded.

D	V	J	size	CDR3	DNA
NA	TRBV4-1	TRBJ1-1	NA	CASSPLRRVGENTEAFF	TGCGCCAGCAGCCCCCTGCGCAGGGTAGGGGAGAACACTGAAGCTTTCTTT
NA	TRBV12-3/TRBV12-4	TRBJ2-5	NA	CASSPPMGGKTQYF	TGTGCCAGCAGTCCACCAATGGGGGGAAAGACCCAGTACTTC
NA	TRBV20-1	TRBJ2-1	NA	CSARTSTGSSYNEQFF	TGCAGTGCTAGAACATCGACAGGCAGCTCCTACAATGAGCAGTTCTTC
TRBD1	TRBV20-1	TRBJ2-3	NA	CSARGGGQGPTDTQYF	TGCAGTGCTAGAGGGGGAGGACAGGGACCCACAGATACGCAGTATTTT
NA	TRBV29-1	TRBJ1-2	few	CSVGAGRAGGYTF	TGCAGCGTTGGAGCAGGGAGGGCGGGAGGCTACACCTTC
TRBD2	TRBV12-3/TRBV12-4	TRBJ2-5	NA	CASKGPGGNLETQYF	TGTGCCAGCAAGGGACCCGGGGGGAATCTAGAGACCCAGTACTTC
NA	TRBV10-3	TRBJ2-5	NA	CAIDSGPGETQYF	TGTGCCATCGATTCCGGGCCCGGAGAGACCCAGTACTTC
NA	TRBV4-3	TRBJ2-4	few	CASSRGTAWLAKNIQYF	TGCGCCAGCAGCCGAGGGACCGCTTGGCTAGCCAAAAACATTCAGTACTTC
NA	TRBV7-3	TRBJ1-2	few	CASSLAPGPVEYGYTF	TGTGCCAGCAGCTTAGCACCGGGCCCCGTGGAGTATGGCTACACCTTC
NA	TRBV20-1	TRBJ1-2	few	CSARDTVNHYGYTF	TGCAGTGCTAGAGATACAGTTAACCACTATGGCTACACCTTC
TRBD1	TRBV7-8	TRBJ2-7	NA	CASSSSGTGTYEQYF	TGTGCCAGCAGCTCGTCCGGGACAGGAACCTACGAGCAGTACTTC
TRBD2	TRBV7-2	TRBJ2-5	NA	CASSLGGLAGGAETQYF	TGTGCCAGCAGCTTAGGGGGACTAGCGGGGGGGGCGGAGACCCAGTACTTC
NA	TRBV5-5	TRBJ2-1	few	CASSFEQVYNEQFF	TGTGCCAGCAGCTTTGAGCAAGTCTACAATGAGCAGTTCTTC
TRBD1	TRBV29-1	TRBJ2-3	NA	CSVSRGRGTDTQYF	TGCAGCGTTAGCAGGGGGCGAGGAACAGATACGCAGTATTTT
TRBD2	TRBV7-6	TRBJ2-1	few	CASSPGLAGGPWGYPEQFF	TGTGCCAGCAGCCCAGGGCTAGCGGGGGGCCCCTGGGGATACCCTGAGCAGTTCTTC
NA	TRBV6-1	TRBJ1-4	NA	CASRLQEGGNEKLFF	TGTGCCAGCAGGCTCCAAGAGGGGGGTAATGAAAAACTGTTTTTT
NA	TRBV20-1	TRBJ2-1	many	CSARVGDYNEQFF	TGCAGTGCTAGGGTAGGGGACTACAATGAGCAGTTCTTC
TRBD1	TRBV5-6	TRBJ2-5	few	CASSWTGVKETQYF	TGTGCCAGCAGCTGGACAGGGGTTAAAGAGACCCAGTACTTC
NA	TRBV5-1	TRBJ2-3	few	CASSLDGGRTTDSTDTQYF	TGCGCCAGCAGCTTGGACGGGGGGCGCACCACAGACTCCACAGATACGCAGTATTTT
NA	TRBV4-3	TRBJ2-5	NA	CASSQGLANQETQYF	TGCGCCAGCAGCCAAGGGCTAGCGAATCAGGAGACCCAGTACTTC
NA	TRBV7-2	TRBJ2-7	NA	CASSFGDLPPYEQYF	TGTGCCAGCAGCTTTGGGGACCTCCCCCCCTACGAGCAGTACTTC
TRBD2	TRBV5-1	TRBJ2-1	NA	CASTLSGLAIDEQFF	TGCGCCAGCACCCTATCGGGACTAGCGATAGATGAGCAGTTCTTC
NA	TRBV5-8	TRBJ2-7	many	CASSLVGLSYEQYF	TGTGCCAGCAGCTTGGTGGGACTCTCCTACGAGCAGTACTTC
NA	TRBV20-1	TRBJ2-7	NA	CSVPDSHQQYF	TGCAGTGTTCCCGACTCCCACCAGCAGTACTTC
NA	TRBV10-3	TRBJ2-3	NA	CAISAYGGQPDTQYF	TGTGCCATCAGCGCTTACGGGGGCCAGCCAGATACGCAGTATTTT
NA	TRBV5-6	TRBJ2-5	NA	CASSLTWGLETQYF	TGTGCCAGCAGCTTGACTTGGGGCCTGGAGACCCAGTACTTC
NA	TRBV12-3/TRBV12-4	TRBJ1-2	NA	CASSSAGGGYGYTF	TGTGCCAGCAGTTCGGCGGGAGGCGGCTATGGCTACACCTTC
NA	TRBV20-1	TRBJ1-1	NA	CSARPVGDTEAFF	TGCAGTGCTAGGCCCGTGGGGGACACCGAAGCTTTCTTT
NA	TRBV2	TRBJ2-7	many	CASRLAYEQYF	TGTGCCAGCCGGTTAGCCTACGAGCAGTACTTC
NA	TRBV6-5	TRBJ1-2	NA	CASTQNQADGYTF	TGTGCCAGCACGCAAAACCAGGCGGATGGCTACACCTTC
NA	TRBV13	TRBJ2-1	NA	CASRHLINNEQFF	TGTGCCAGCAGGCATCTCATTAACAATGAGCAGTTCTTC
NA	TRBV7-9	TRBJ2-1	few	CASSLVTGLSQFF	TGTGCCAGCAGCTTAGTGACGGGCCTCTCTCAGTTCTTC
TRBD2	TRBV11-2	TRBJ2-5	few	CASSFAGGAQETQYF	TGTGCCAGCAGCTTCGCCGGGGGGGCCCAAGAGACCCAGTACTTC
TRBD1	TRBV7-2	TRBJ2-7	NA	CASSLAATGGWEQYF	TGTGCCAGCAGCTTAGCGGCAACAGGGGGCTGGGAGCAGTACTTC
NA	TRBV3-1	TRBJ2-3	NA	CASSLLGYQPSTDTQYF	TGTGCCAGCAGCCTCTTGGGGTACCAGCCGTCCACAGATACGCAGTATTTT
NA	TRBV4-1	TRBJ1-2	NA	CASSQVRGGDYSYTF	TGCGCCAGCAGCCAAGTAAGGGGAGGTGACTATAGCTACACCTTC
TRBD1	TRBV7-8	TRBJ1-1	NA	CASSTRQGMNTEAFF	TGTGCCAGCAGCACCCGACAGGGGATGAACACTGAAGCTTTCTTT
TRBD2	TRBV7-3	TRBJ2-1	NA	CASSPYKRGLYNEQFF	TGTGCCAGCAGCCCGTATAAGCGGGGTCTCTACAATGAGCAGTTCTTC
TRBD1	TRBV28	TRBJ2-1	NA	CASSPMTGMNEQFF	TGTGCCAGCAGCCCAATGACAGGGATGAATGAGCAGTTCTTC
NA	TRBV12-5	TRBJ2-7	NA	CASDLRGYEQYF	TGTGCTAGTGATTTGCGGGGCTACGAGCAGTACTTC
TRBD1	TRBV6-5	TRBJ1-5	NA	CATGTGVNSNQSQHF	TGTGCCACCGGGACAGGAGTTAATAGCAATCAGTCCCAGCATTTT